Listed below are T cell receptor beta chains from one sample, sequenced in a study of regulatory T cells in long-lasting Graves disease. One entry per CDR3 protein, called by TCRdb with MiXCR from the multiplex PCR reads. Altogether 500,000 to 800,000 distinct CDR3 sequences are present, about 32% being singletons, with the ten largest covering about 42%. The sample here was peripheral blood mononuclear cells (PBMCs), taken when the disease was refractory, from a patient treated with antithyroid drugs. All receptors derive from a female donor with Graves disease. The CDR3 runs from the conserved cysteine through the conserved F or W. The D gene is left open where the match is weak. The size entry is marked missing in some rows and otherwise reads once, few, many or a size class.

J: TRBJ2-7; size: -; D: TRBD2; V: TRBV30; DNA: TGTGCCTGGAGATTAGCGGGAGGGCCGAGTGAGCAGTACTTC; CDR3: CAWRLAGGPSEQYF
J: TRBJ1-2; size: -; D: -; V: TRBV6-1; DNA: TGTGCCAGCACAAAGGAGCTGGGGCGCAAGGGCTACACCTTC; CDR3: CASTKELGRKGYTF
J: TRBJ1-5; size: many; D: -; V: TRBV28; DNA: TGTGCCAGCAGTTTATTGCCAGTGAATCAGCCCCAGCATTTT; CDR3: CASSLLPVNQPQHF
J: TRBJ1-1; size: few; D: -; V: TRBV29-1; DNA: TGCAGCGTTGGCAGGGAGGGACGTTTGAACACTGAAGCTTTCTTT; CDR3: CSVGREGRLNTEAFF
J: TRBJ1-2; size: few; D: -; V: TRBV27; DNA: TGTGCCAGCAGTCCCCGGACGGCCGGAAACTATGGCTACACCTTC; CDR3: CASSPRTAGNYGYTF
J: TRBJ1-1; size: few; D: -; V: TRBV6-1; DNA: TGTGCCAGCAACCCTTGGGGCAGAATGAACACTGAAGCTTTCTTT; CDR3: CASNPWGRMNTEAFF
J: TRBJ1-2; size: -; D: TRBD1; V: TRBV19; DNA: TGTGCCAGTAGTCCCACGGCCGACAGGGGTTACTATGGCTACACCTTC; CDR3: CASSPTADRGYYGYTF
J: TRBJ1-5; size: -; D: TRBD1; V: TRBV12-3/TRBV12-4; DNA: TGTGCCAGCAGAAGAGACAGGGGAGCCAAGGGAAATATAGCAGATCAGCCCCAGCATTTT; CDR3: CASRRDRGAKGNIADQPQHF
J: TRBJ1-2; size: -; D: -; V: TRBV5-1; DNA: TGCGCCAGCAGTTCGCAGGCAACGGCCTATGGCTACACCTTC; CDR3: CASSSQATAYGYTF
J: TRBJ2-7; size: many; D: -; V: TRBV11-2; DNA: TGTGCCAGCAGCCCGGGACTTCACCCCTCCGAGCAGTACTTC; CDR3: CASSPGLHPSEQYF
J: TRBJ2-3; size: -; D: TRBD2; V: TRBV6-1; DNA: TGTGCCAGCTCCGGGACTAGCTCGCAGTATTTT; CDR3: CASSGTSSQYF
J: TRBJ2-7; size: -; D: TRBD1; V: TRBV5-1; DNA: TGCGCCAGCAGCTTTACCGGGACAGTGGCCCTGGAGCAGTACTTC; CDR3: CASSFTGTVALEQYF
J: TRBJ1-2; size: many; D: -; V: TRBV12-5; DNA: TGTGCTAGTGGTTTGTTTACCCTCGTCCCTAACTATGGCTACACCTTC; CDR3: CASGLFTLVPNYGYTF
J: TRBJ1-6; size: few; D: -; V: TRBV12-3/TRBV12-4; DNA: TGTGCCAGCAGTTTAAGAGTGACGGCTAGATATAATTCACCCCTCCACTTT; CDR3: CASSLRVTARYNSPLHF